What follows describes a single T cell receptor beta chain. These data come from a study of T cells after yellow fever vaccination. About the study: Preparation of fractions with low cell numbers was performed using SMART-Seq v4 Ultra Low Input.

TCRdb reprocessed the 5' RACE reads via MiXCR and lists one record per CDR3 protein. The data hold some 250,000 distinct CDR3 sequences, with about 7% observed a single time. Germline V lookup: CDR1 KGHSH, CDR2 LQKENI. The CDR3 is made up of 17 amino acids. With 4 bases removed from V and 0 bases from J, the gap between germline ends came to 16 bases. This sequence joins TRBV18 and TRBJ2-1; D is possibly TRBD1 (6 bases). This TCR was sampled from a man in his thirties or forties who received the YFV17D yellow fever vaccine. This specimen consisted of CD4+ T cells sorted from PBMCs, obtained 15 days after the yellow fever booster vaccination. CDR3 sequence reads: CASSRILTGSSYNEQFF. CDR3 sequence (DNA): TGTGCCAGCTCACGTATACTCACAGGGAGCTCCTACAATGAGCAGTTCTTC.